This note documents a single TCR beta chain sequence. Its cognate antigen is unknown. The V gene's germline CDR1 is MGHDK and CDR2 SYGVNS. V shed 2 bases, J shed 9 bases, and the junction held 10 bases outside the gene matches. CDR3 length: 16 amino acids. The data were produced by immunoSEQ multiplex PCR, yet TCRdb's version contains in-frame clones alone and is incomplete. Of about 120,000 clones in the sample, roughly nine tenths were seen once. Autoimmune disease history or systemic immunosuppression meant exclusion. The data were obtained in a study of OX40 agonist ivuxolimab in advanced cancers. Whole-study context: Aged roughly 23 to 90 with a mean of roughly 63 years, they were approximately 79% male.

Overall study findings and caveats: Circulating CD4+ and CD8+ T cells showed clonal expansion by week 6 at 0.1 to 3.0 mg/kg. The mean number of expanded clones was higher in CD8+ T cells than in CD4+.

The V and J genes are TRBV25-1 and TRBJ2-4; TRBD1 aligns across 10 bases. The input for sequencing was CD4+ or CD8+ T cells sorted from blood, taken in a trial of the OX40 agonist ivuxolimab. The clonotype comes from an adult with an advanced solid tumor such as melanoma, head and neck, liver or kidney cancer. The CDR3 nucleotides are TGTGCCAGCAGTGAACCGGGACAGGGGACGTCGTTCATTCAGTACTTC. Protein product: CASSEPGQGTSFIQYF.